The 6 T cell receptor beta chains below were found in one sample sequenced in a study of vaccination and CD4 T cells after COVID-19. The treatment denotes: approximately 9-day PBMC culture with coronavirus spike peptide pools or control peptides (ViraFEST assay). No cognate antigen is known for these TCRs. The assay that was used to sequence DNA from cultured CD4+ T cells was the Oncomine TCR Beta short-read assay. TCRdb re-derived calls from the PCR reads in MiXCR, one entry per CDR3 protein. The table shows 15,000 to 20,000 distinct CDR3 sequences, with roughly 62% occurring only once. The sequencing here drew on CD4+ T cells from blood, cultured in vitro, taken after SARS-CoV-2 vaccination. These receptors were obtained from a human donor who had recovered from COVID-19.

The chain carries TRBV6-1 and TRBJ1-2; the D is unclear. The germline V gene encodes CDR1 MNHNS and CDR2 SASEGT. V dropped 7 bases and J dropped 4 bases, with 7 bases sitting between them. This CDR3 comprises 11 residues. CDR3 region: CASKNIYGYTF. DNA for the CDR3: TGTGCCAGCAAAAACATCTATGGCTACACCTTC.

The rearrangement joins TRBV30 to TRBJ2-6, with unresolved D. The CDR3 loop spans 15 amino acids. V was cut by 0 bases and J by 4 bases, with 10 bases left in between. Germline CDR1 GTSNPN, CDR2 SVGIG (reference sequence). CDR3 DNA sequence: TGTGCCTGGAGTGTACTCCCCCACGGGGCCAACGTCCTGACTTTC. Translated, it gives CAWSVLPHGANVLTF.

V is TRBV7-2 and J is TRBJ1-5, with D possibly TRBD1 on 5 matching bases. CDR1 SGHTA and CDR2 FQGNSA come from the germline V gene. This CDR3 is 14 amino acids long. Trimming removed 5 bases at V and 2 bases at J, with 10 bases between. The CDR3 sequence: CASSASQGNQPQHF. The CDR3 DNA sequence: TGTGCCAGCAGCGCCTCACAGGGCAATCAGCCCCAGCATTTT.

This sequence joins TRBV5-1 and TRBJ2-5; D unclear. The germline V gene encodes CDR1 SGHRS and CDR2 YFSETQ. This CDR3 is built from 16 residues. Between the trimmed V and J ends, which lost 0 bases and 5 bases, there was a span of 17 bases. In DNA form, the CDR3 reads TGCGCCAGCAGCTTGGCCCACGGAGTCGAATGGGAGACCCAGTACTTC. It is translated as CASSLAHGVEWETQYF.

On this clonotype itself: One junction end does not reproduce the germline sequence, and a read error may be involved. The chain links TRBV18 to TRBJ1-5; D is unresolved. CDR3 length: 14 residues. Per germline, CDR1 KGHSH and CDR2 LQKENI. The CDR3 bases are TGTGCCAGCTCATCACCTGGGTCCGATCAGCCCCAGCATTTT. Protein: CASSSPGSDQPQHF.

The J gene is TRBJ2-7, the V gene TRBV27; D gene unclear. The CDR3 is 13 amino acids. With 6 bases removed from V and 6 bases from J, the gap between germline ends came to 15 bases. Looked up from germline, CDR1 is MNHEY and CDR2 is SMNVEV (reference sequence). Here the CDR3 DNA reads TGTGCCAGCAGAGGTCGCGTGGAATTCGAGCAGTACTTC. This codes for CASRGRVEFEQYF.